The present T cell receptor beta chain was sequenced within a study of CD8+ T cells in alopecia areata. Overall study results and limits: Higher clonality than in normal scalp was seen in lesional scalp, especially alopecia totalis/universalis. Against the mouse data, patients shared TCRs less clearly, possibly for HLA reasons.

Reverse transcribed after extraction, RNA yielded cDNA as the sequencing template. Libraries were prepared by immunoSEQ multiplex PCR; TCRdb keeps only in-frame clonotypes and omits some of them. The sample includes approximately 140,000 clones, 80% to 90% of them seen just once. Germline CDR1 is MGHRA and CDR2 is YSYEKL. This CDR3 spans 14 amino acids. With 2 bases removed from V and 2 bases from J, the gap between germline ends came to 10 bases. Specimens obtained from alopecia areata patients comprised lesional scalp punch biopsies and peripheral blood. With respect to this clone: Its antigen is as yet unknown.

This chain joins TRBV4-1 and TRBJ2-7; D not certain. The starting material was CD8+ T cells sorted from blood, obtained at week 0. The clonotype comes from a human donor with alopecia areata. The CDR3 loop reads CASSQRTDAYEQYF. CDR3 bases: TGCGCCAGCAGCCAAAGGACGGACGCCTACGAGCAGTACTTC.